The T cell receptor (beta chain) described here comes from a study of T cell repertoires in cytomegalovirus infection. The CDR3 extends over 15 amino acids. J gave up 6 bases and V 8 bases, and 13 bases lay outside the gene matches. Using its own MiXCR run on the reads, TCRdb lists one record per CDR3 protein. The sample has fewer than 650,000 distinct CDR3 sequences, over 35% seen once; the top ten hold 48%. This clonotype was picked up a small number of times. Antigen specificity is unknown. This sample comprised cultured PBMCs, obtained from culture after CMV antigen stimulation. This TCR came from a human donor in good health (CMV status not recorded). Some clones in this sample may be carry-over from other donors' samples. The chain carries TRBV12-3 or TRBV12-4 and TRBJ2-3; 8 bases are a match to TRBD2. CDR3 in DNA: TGTGCCAGCCTTTCCGGCGGGGGGTCATCGGATACGCAGTATTTT. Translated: CASLSGGGSSDTQYF.